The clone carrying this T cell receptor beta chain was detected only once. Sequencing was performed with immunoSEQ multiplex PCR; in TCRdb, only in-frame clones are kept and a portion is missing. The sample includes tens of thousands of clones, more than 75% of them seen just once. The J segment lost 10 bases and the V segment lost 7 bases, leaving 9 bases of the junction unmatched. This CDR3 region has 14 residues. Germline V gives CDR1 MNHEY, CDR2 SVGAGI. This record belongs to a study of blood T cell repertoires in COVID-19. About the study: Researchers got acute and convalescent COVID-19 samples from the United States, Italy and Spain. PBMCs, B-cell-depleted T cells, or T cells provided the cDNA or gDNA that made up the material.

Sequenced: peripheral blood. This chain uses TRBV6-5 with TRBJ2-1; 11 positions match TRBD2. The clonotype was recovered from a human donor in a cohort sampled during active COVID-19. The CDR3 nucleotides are TGTGCCAGCAATAAGGGACTAGCGGTGGGGGAGCAGTTCTTC. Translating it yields CASNKGLAVGEQFF.